The rows below give T cell receptor beta chains drawn from one sample of a study of shared clonotypes between healthy human individuals. Using immunoSEQ multiplex PCR, the repertoire was profiled, and TCRdb retains in-frame clones only, with some absent. This sample has roughly 1,100,000 clones, with roughly 80% found just once. Sequencing input: memory CD4+ T cells sorted from blood. Receptor source: a man aged 18-30 years in good health. Each CDR3 is given with its conserved first and last residue. Clone size, where shown, is once, few, many, or a class for clones that have expanded.

v_call: TRBV18; clone_size: few; j_call: TRBJ1-1; cdr3_length: 15; cdr3_aa: CASSPRTQGSTEAFF
v_call: TRBV7-3; clone_size: NA; j_call: TRBJ1-2; cdr3_length: 13; cdr3_aa: CASSPRQGVGYTF
v_call: TRBV7-9; clone_size: NA; j_call: TRBJ1-3; cdr3_length: 15; cdr3_aa: CASSPAARSGNTIYF
v_call: TRBV2; clone_size: NA; j_call: TRBJ1-1; cdr3_length: 14; cdr3_aa: CASSSQHLNTEAFF
v_call: TRBV11-2; clone_size: NA; j_call: TRBJ1-1; cdr3_length: 13; cdr3_aa: CASSLWSNTEAFF
v_call: TRBV19; clone_size: once; j_call: TRBJ2-7; cdr3_length: 13; cdr3_aa: CASSTIRGDEQYF
v_call: TRBV5-4; clone_size: NA; j_call: TRBJ2-1; cdr3_length: 13; cdr3_aa: CASSLVGGNEQFF
v_call: TRBV7-6; clone_size: NA; j_call: TRBJ1-1; cdr3_length: 19; cdr3_aa: CASSLRIPGQGAQNTEAFF
v_call: TRBV6-6; clone_size: NA; j_call: NA; cdr3_length: 16; cdr3_aa: CASSYSSYAGGDEQYF
v_call: TRBV19; clone_size: few; j_call: TRBJ1-1; cdr3_length: 12; cdr3_aa: CATGYANTEAFF
v_call: TRBV7-9; clone_size: NA; j_call: TRBJ1-1; cdr3_length: 15; cdr3_aa: CASSFVTGKNTEAFF
v_call: TRBV5-1; clone_size: NA; j_call: TRBJ2-5; cdr3_length: 15; cdr3_aa: CASSLDSQRKVTQYF
v_call: TRBV5-6; clone_size: NA; j_call: TRBJ2-7; cdr3_length: 13; cdr3_aa: CASSQGRTREQYF
v_call: TRBV6-1; clone_size: NA; j_call: TRBJ2-2; cdr3_length: 16; cdr3_aa: CASSALTSGGAGELFF
v_call: TRBV10-2; clone_size: NA; j_call: TRBJ2-5; cdr3_length: 12; cdr3_aa: CASSEWGETQYF
v_call: TRBV30; clone_size: NA; j_call: TRBJ2-4; cdr3_length: 13; cdr3_aa: CAWRQGTKNIQYF
v_call: TRBV5-1; clone_size: few; j_call: TRBJ2-1; cdr3_length: 14; cdr3_aa: CASRQRQGSDEQFF
v_call: TRBV30; clone_size: NA; j_call: TRBJ2-7; cdr3_length: 12; cdr3_aa: CAWSEMGYEQYF
v_call: TRBV5-4; clone_size: NA; j_call: TRBJ2-1; cdr3_length: 13; cdr3_aa: CASSLDFGTQQFF
v_call: TRBV19; clone_size: once; j_call: TRBJ1-1; cdr3_length: 8; cdr3_aa: CAGSEAFF
v_call: TRBV5-5; clone_size: NA; j_call: TRBJ2-7; cdr3_length: 13; cdr3_aa: CASSSLTGRGKYF
v_call: TRBV29-1; clone_size: NA; j_call: TRBJ2-5; cdr3_length: 12; cdr3_aa: CSVFTGIGEQYF
v_call: TRBV20-1; clone_size: NA; j_call: TRBJ1-2; cdr3_length: 11; cdr3_aa: CSAEGQGVHFF
v_call: TRBV29-1; clone_size: NA; j_call: TRBJ1-2; cdr3_length: 12; cdr3_aa: CSVAGTAYGYTF
v_call: TRBV2; clone_size: NA; j_call: TRBJ2-2; cdr3_length: 15; cdr3_aa: CASSRTKPNTGELFF
v_call: TRBV29-1; clone_size: NA; j_call: TRBJ2-1; cdr3_length: 14; cdr3_aa: CSVMTSGRLDEQFF
v_call: TRBV6-5; clone_size: NA; j_call: TRBJ1-4; cdr3_length: 14; cdr3_aa: CASRDEGAYEKLFF
v_call: TRBV2; clone_size: NA; j_call: TRBJ2-3; cdr3_length: 15; cdr3_aa: CASSERTGGTDTQYF
v_call: TRBV28; clone_size: NA; j_call: TRBJ1-2; cdr3_length: 14; cdr3_aa: CASSQPDGNRGYTF
v_call: TRBV7-2; clone_size: NA; j_call: TRBJ2-7; cdr3_length: 14; cdr3_aa: CASSFLQGNGEQYF
v_call: TRBV7-2; clone_size: few; j_call: TRBJ2-3; cdr3_length: 14; cdr3_aa: CASSRGPVTDTQYF
v_call: TRBV15; clone_size: once; j_call: TRBJ2-7; cdr3_length: 15; cdr3_aa: CATSTIVMPAYEQYF
v_call: TRBV11-2; clone_size: once; j_call: TRBJ2-1; cdr3_length: 14; cdr3_aa: CASSGWGSYNEQFF
v_call: TRBV5-1; clone_size: NA; j_call: TRBJ2-5; cdr3_length: 14; cdr3_aa: CASSSGTSVETQYF
v_call: TRBV5-1; clone_size: NA; j_call: TRBJ1-4; cdr3_length: 14; cdr3_aa: CASRHGTEDEKLFF
v_call: TRBV10-3; clone_size: NA; j_call: TRBJ2-7; cdr3_length: 14; cdr3_aa: CAIRLAGDSYEQYF
v_call: TRBV4-2; clone_size: NA; j_call: TRBJ2-3; cdr3_length: 19; cdr3_aa: CASSQDVAGGRSSTDTQYF
v_call: TRBV5-1; clone_size: NA; j_call: TRBJ2-5; cdr3_length: 15; cdr3_aa: CASSLAPSGKGAQYF
v_call: TRBV9; clone_size: NA; j_call: TRBJ1-2; cdr3_length: 13; cdr3_aa: CASSGTATYGYTF
v_call: TRBV2; clone_size: NA; j_call: TRBJ1-4; cdr3_length: 16; cdr3_aa: CASSDRQVATNEKLFF
v_call: TRBV30; clone_size: NA; j_call: TRBJ2-2; cdr3_length: 11; cdr3_aa: CAWRGAGELFF
v_call: TRBV4-3; clone_size: NA; j_call: TRBJ2-4; cdr3_length: 16; cdr3_aa: CASSQGLTGWGNIQYF
v_call: TRBV11-3; clone_size: NA; j_call: TRBJ1-4; cdr3_length: 17; cdr3_aa: CASCQWEGQSTNEKLFF
v_call: TRBV30; clone_size: NA; j_call: TRBJ1-2; cdr3_length: 12; cdr3_aa: CAWIGKIYGYTF
v_call: TRBV5-1; clone_size: NA; j_call: TRBJ2-7; cdr3_length: 13; cdr3_aa: CASSLASTSEQYF
v_call: TRBV9; clone_size: NA; j_call: TRBJ2-3; cdr3_length: 18; cdr3_aa: CASSPSRTSGAGTDTQYF
v_call: TRBV7-4; clone_size: NA; j_call: TRBJ1-3; cdr3_length: 18; cdr3_aa: CASSLSGGTGHSGNTIYF
v_call: TRBV7-8; clone_size: few; j_call: TRBJ2-6; cdr3_length: 15; cdr3_aa: CASSEWGAGANVLTF
v_call: TRBV28; clone_size: few; j_call: TRBJ1-1; cdr3_length: 14; cdr3_aa: CASSLLQGGSEAFF
v_call: TRBV7-3; clone_size: once; j_call: TRBJ2-3; cdr3_length: 13; cdr3_aa: CASSRQATDTQYF
v_call: TRBV2; clone_size: once; j_call: TRBJ2-5; cdr3_length: 13; cdr3_aa: CASSSHRGETQYF
v_call: TRBV6-1; clone_size: few; j_call: TRBJ2-1; cdr3_length: 15; cdr3_aa: CATTEDRSSYNEQFF
v_call: TRBV7-9; clone_size: NA; j_call: TRBJ1-2; cdr3_length: 14; cdr3_aa: CASSPLGQGFGYTF